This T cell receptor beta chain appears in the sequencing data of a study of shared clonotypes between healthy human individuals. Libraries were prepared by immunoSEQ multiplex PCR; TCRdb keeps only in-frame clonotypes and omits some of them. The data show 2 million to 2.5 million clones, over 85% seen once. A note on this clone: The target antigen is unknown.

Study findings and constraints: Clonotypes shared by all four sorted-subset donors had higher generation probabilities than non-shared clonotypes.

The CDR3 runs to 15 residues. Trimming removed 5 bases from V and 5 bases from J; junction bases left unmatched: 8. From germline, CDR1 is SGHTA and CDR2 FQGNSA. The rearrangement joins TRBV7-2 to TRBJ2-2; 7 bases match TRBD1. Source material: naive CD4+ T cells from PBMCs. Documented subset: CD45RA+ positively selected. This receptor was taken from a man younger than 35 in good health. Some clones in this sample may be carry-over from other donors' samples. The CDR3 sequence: CASSTELTGTGELFF. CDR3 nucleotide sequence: TGTGCCAGCAGCACTGAGTTGACAGGGACCGGGGAGCTGTTTTTT.